One sample yielded the 8 T cell receptor beta chains listed below, sequenced in a study of control samples from healthy donors and cancer patients (dated by TCRdb to 2020 to 2021). The library came from the immunoSEQ multiplex PCR assay. This is the immuneACCESS table as TCRdb keeps it, with only in-frame sequences that have V and J called. A part of the clones is gone; compared with another copy, unresolved V genes explain less than half, and the rest is unexplained. Here the sample has over 100,000 clones; 80% to 95% occur a single time. The ten most abundant clones make up roughly 2.7% of the sample. Source material: blood. The receptors shown here come from a man aged 35 to 55 in good health.

The CDR3: CATSDFRMGTDTQYF. The CDR3 nucleotides read TGTGCCACCAGTGATTTCAGGATGGGCACAGATACGCAGTATTTT. The gene calls are TRBV24-1 and TRBJ2-3; no clear D gene. Germline CDR1 and CDR2: KGHDR and SFDVKD. This CDR3 is built from 15 residues. V was pared by 1 base and J by 1 base, with 8 bases between.

V usage is TRBV18 and J usage is TRBJ1-6; 12 nucleotides match TRBD1. Trimming removed 2 bases from V and 5 bases from J; junction bases left unmatched: 7. Germline CDR1 is KGHSH and CDR2 is LQKENI. This CDR3 region has 18 residues. CDR3 amino acids: CASSPLGTGGANNSPLHF. CDR3 in DNA: TGTGCCAGCTCACCATTAGGGACAGGGGGCGCAAATAATTCACCCCTCCACTTT. Using reference TRBV18 and TRBJ1-6 for the parts outside the CDR3, the full variable domain is NAGVMQNPRHLVRRRGQEARLRCSPMKGHSHVYWYRQLPEEGLKFMVYLQKENIIDESGMPKERFSAEFPKEGPSILRIQQVVRGDSAAYFCASSPLGTGGANNSPLHFGNGTRLTVT.

CDR3 DNA sequence: TGTGCCAGCAGCCCTGGGAGGGGGTACGCTGAAGCTTTCTTT. This gives the protein CASSPGRGYAEAFF. The rearrangement uses TRBV5-4 and TRBJ1-1, with a tentative D call TRBD1 (6 bases). The CDR3 has 14 amino acids. Germline V gives CDR1 SGHNT, CDR2 YYREEE (reference sequence). V lost 4 bases and J lost 6, with 16 bases in between.

V and J are TRBV5-4 and TRBJ2-5, with 8 bases identical to TRBD1. Losses at the gene ends were 5 bases for V and 4 bases for J; bases not matched to a gene: 7. The length of the CDR3 is 14 residues. Per the germline V gene, CDR1 is SGHNT and CDR2 is YYREEE (reference sequence). The CDR3 loop reads CASRRGQGTETQYF. The CDR3, as DNA: TGTGCCAGCAGGCGTGGACAGGGAACAGAGACCCAGTACTTC.

This clone is a singleton in its sample. The chain has TRBV15 and TRBJ2-1, with D possibly TRBD2 on 7 matching bases. Between the trimmed V and J ends, which lost 0 bases and 9 bases, there was a span of 24 bases. CDR3 length: 18 residues. Germline lookup yields CDR1 LNHNV and CDR2 YYDKDF (reference sequence). The CDR3 is CATSREGAGTLGGGEQFF. CDR3 DNA sequence: TGTGCCACCAGCAGAGAAGGGGCAGGAACTCTGGGAGGGGGTGAGCAGTTCTTC.

This clone was counted between two and nine times. V is TRBV7-9 and J is TRBJ1-1; D uncertain. Trimming cost V 1 base and J 0 bases, with 6 bases left between them. Per the germline V gene, CDR1 is SEHNR and CDR2 is FQNEAQ (reference sequence). The CDR3 totals 14 residues. CDR3 loop: CASSLERLNTEAFF. For the CDR3, the DNA is TGTGCCAGCAGCTTAGAACGGTTGAACACTGAAGCTTTCTTT.

The CDR3 spells CASSPIGQSYEQYF. CDR3 coding DNA: TGTGCCAGCTCACCAATTGGCCAATCCTACGAGCAGTACTTC. The V call is TRBV18, the J call TRBJ2-7; D remains ambiguous. V lost 2 bases and J lost 1, with 9 bases in between. The CDR3 loop spans 14 amino acids. Germline V CDR1 and CDR2: KGHSH, LQKENI. The full variable domain, completed using reference TRBV18 and TRBJ2-7, is NAGVMQNPRHLVRRRGQEARLRCSPMKGHSHVYWYRQLPEEGLKFMVYLQKENIIDESGMPKERFSAEFPKEGPSILRIQQVVRGDSAAYFCASSPIGQSYEQYFGPGTRLTVT.

The chain uses TRBV6-6 and TRBJ2-2, with 8 bases matching TRBD2. This CDR3 is 14 amino acids long. The germline V gene has CDR1 MNHNY and CDR2 SVGAGI (reference sequence). Losses at the gene ends were 4 bases for V and 4 bases for J; bases not matched to a gene: 2. The CDR3 DNA is TGTGCCAGCAGTTCCGGGACTAGCACCGGGGAGCTGTTTTTT. Amino acid sequence: CASSSGTSTGELFF.